A single sample gave rise to the 20 T cell receptor beta chains below, sequenced in a study of glioma-infiltrating T cells. Amplification of TCR alpha and beta CDR3 regions from RNA used iRepertoire nested multiplex PCR. TCRdb itself ran the multiplex PCR reads through MiXCR, one entry per CDR3 protein. Of more than 350,000 distinct CDR3 sequences in the sample, about two fifths are singletons; the top ten hold more than 10%. The sample taken for sequencing was glioma tissue, nonneoplastic brain tissue, or PBMCs (not recorded which). The receptors shown here come from a human donor with low-grade glioma or glioblastoma, undergoing nonglioma brain surgery, or in good health (not recorded which).

This clonotype was seen a single time. The gene calls are TRBV20-1 and TRBJ2-7; D is undetermined. V was clipped by 6 bases and J by 5 bases, with 17 bases between them. This CDR3 contains 13 residues. CDR1 is DFQATT, CDR2 SNEGSKA, per germline (reference sequence). In nucleotides, the CDR3 is TGCAGTGCCTCCCTTCGGGCTGGCGACGAGCAGTACTTC. Its protein is CSASLRAGDEQYF.

The chain couples TRBV20-1 to TRBJ1-2; 7 nucleotides match TRBD1. With V trimmed by 0 bases and J by 4 bases, 11 bases remained unmatched. This CDR3 spans 16 amino acids. Germline CDR1 and CDR2: DFQATT and SNEGSKA (reference sequence). CDR3 sequence: CSARDDTGDSGYGYTF. The CDR3 region has the DNA TGCAGTGCTAGAGATGACACCGGGGACAGCGGCTATGGCTACACCTTC.

The V gene is TRBV20-1, the J gene TRBJ2-7; 7 positions match TRBD2. Germline V gene lookup returns CDR1 DFQATT and CDR2 SNEGSKA (reference sequence). The CDR3 sequence is 14 residues long. Trimming took 8 bases from V and 2 from J; bases not matched to a gene: 12. This CDR3 is CSFGAGLITYEQYF. The CDR3 DNA reads as TGCAGTTTCGGCGCGGGACTAATCACCTACGAGCAGTACTTC.

For this clonotype: A much larger clone differs by one base, so this may be a read error. The rearrangement links TRBV28 to TRBJ2-1, with 10 positions matching TRBD2. Trimming removed 2 bases from V and 9 bases from J; junction bases left unmatched: 4. This CDR3 has 14 amino acids. The germline CDR1 and CDR2 sequences are MDHEN and SYDVKM. CDR3 sequence reads: CASSLSGRAIEQFF. CDR3 sequence (DNA): TGTGCCAGCAGTTTAAGCGGGAGGGCGATTGAGCAGTTCTTC.

This clonotype was seen only a few times. The chain combines TRBV7-2 with TRBJ1-5; D gene uncertain. Looked up from germline, CDR1 is SGHTA and CDR2 is FQGNSA. The CDR3 spans 16 residues. V lost 2 bases and J lost 0, with 11 bases in between. CDR3 nucleotides: TGTGCCAGCAGCTTATCCCAGACGGTTAGCAATCAGCCCCAGCATTTT. Translation: CASSLSQTVSNQPQHF.

This clonotype was recorded at least ten times. The rearrangement uses TRBV20-1 and TRBJ2-7; weak D call: TRBD1 (5 bases). Per the germline V gene, CDR1 is DFQATT and CDR2 is SNEGSKA (reference sequence). Trimming removed 1 base at V and 3 bases at J, with 13 bases between. The CDR3 totals 14 residues. The CDR3 DNA reads TGCAGTGCTAGAGTGGCAGGGTTTTTCTACGAGCAGTACTTC. Residues: CSARVAGFFYEQYF.

The V gene is TRBV24-1, the J gene TRBJ1-5; TRBD1 aligns across 8 bases. Trimming at V came to 5 bases and at J to 2 bases, leaving 4 bases not matched to a gene. The CDR3 extends over 15 amino acids. Germline V lookup: CDR1 KGHDR, CDR2 SFDVKD. CDR3 DNA sequence: TGTGCCACCAGTGCACAGGGGGATGGCAATCAGCCCCAGCATTTT. The encoded protein is CATSAQGDGNQPQHF.

This clonotype was seen only a few times. The CDR3 loop reads CSAGGDGGSYNEQFF. CDR3 sequence (DNA): TGCAGTGCTGGGGGGGACGGCGGCTCCTACAATGAGCAGTTCTTC. The V gene is TRBV20-1, the J gene TRBJ2-1, with 7 nucleotides matching TRBD2. Germline V gene sequence: CDR1 DFQATT, CDR2 SNEGSKA (reference sequence). This CDR3 has 15 residues. V trimming: 5 bases; J trimming: 0 bases; junction bases outside the gene matches: 7.

There are a few counts of this clonotype. A read error may account for a junction end that differs from germline. This chain uses TRBV6-1 with TRBJ2-3; perhaps D is TRBD1 or TRBD2 (6 bases each). This CDR3 spans 16 amino acids. CDR1 is MNHNS, CDR2 SASEGT, per germline. CDR3: CASRPSRTGRKDTQCF. DNA for the CDR3: TGTGCCAGCAGGCCCAGTCGCACAGGGAGGAAGGATACGCAGTGTTTT.

The V and J genes are TRBV7-9 and TRBJ2-3; 9 nucleotides align to TRBD2. The germline V gene encodes CDR1 SEHNR and CDR2 FQNEAQ (reference sequence). This CDR3 region has 16 residues. With V trimmed by 3 bases and J by 4 bases, 8 bases remained unmatched. CDR3 DNA: TGTGCCAGCAGCTTCCTTAGCGGGAGTTCGGCAGATACGCAGTATTTT. As protein: CASSFLSGSSADTQYF.

Of note for this clonotype: A read error is possible here, since a much larger clone lies one base away. This sequence joins TRBV27 and TRBJ1-4; TRBD1 might be the D (5 bases). In germline, CDR1 is MNHEY, CDR2 SMNVEV (reference sequence). Trimming shortened V by 5 bases and J by 8 bases, and 18 bases separated the two germline ends. The CDR3 spans 15 residues. The CDR3 DNA sequence: TGTGCCAGCAGTACAAGACTTCCATCAGGGGAAAAACTGTTTTTT. It codes for CASSTRLPSGEKLFF.

The chain is built from TRBV4-2 and TRBJ2-7; 9 positions match TRBD1. V lost 0 bases, J lost 4 bases, and 13 bases stayed unmatched. Germline V gene lookup returns CDR1 LGHNA and CDR2 YNFKEQ. The CDR3 is 18 amino acids. The CDR3 is CASSQENKGTGLGYEQYF. CDR3 nucleotide sequence: TGTGCCAGCAGCCAAGAGAACAAGGGGACAGGGTTGGGGTACGAGCAGTACTTC.

On this clonotype itself: A much larger clonotype is one base distant, so this may be a read error. The chain has TRBV28 and TRBJ1-5; tentatively, D is TRBD1 (5 bases). The V end was cut by 4 bases, the J end by 2 bases, with 9 bases between. The length of the CDR3 is 14 residues. Germline V gene lookup returns CDR1 MDHEN and CDR2 SYDVKM. The CDR3 DNA reads as TGTGCCAGCAGTTCCCCAGGGCGCAATCAGCCCCAGCATTTT. Its protein product is CASSSPGRNQPQHF.

This clonotype has ten or more counts. Written as DNA, the CDR3 is TGCAGTGCGACCGGACTAGCGGGATCCAATGAGCAGTTCTTC. This sequence encodes CSATGLAGSNEQFF. The chain joins TRBV20-1 to TRBJ2-1; TRBD2 aligns across 12 bases. V lost 6 bases and J lost 6; bases outside the gene matches: 6. This CDR3 contains 14 residues. The germline CDR1 and CDR2 sequences are DFQATT and SNEGSKA (reference sequence).

This clonotype is a singleton in its sample. The junction departs from the called germline gene at one end, perhaps through a read error. The chain carries TRBV11-2 and TRBJ2-2; D is uncertain. Germline lookup yields CDR1 SGHAT and CDR2 FQNNGV. The CDR3 runs 17 residues. The CDR3 is CASSLPIRGVNTWELFF. CDR3 bases: TGTGCCAGCAGCTTACCGATCCGCGGAGTCAACACCTGGGAGCTGTTTTTT.

This clonotype appeared many times. The chain combines TRBV6-1 with TRBJ1-1; D is uncertain. This CDR3 is 12 amino acids long. V was clipped by 7 bases and J by 4 bases, with 10 bases between them. Per the germline V gene, CDR1 is MNHNS and CDR2 is SASEGT. The CDR3 DNA sequence: TGTGCCAGCACCACCTTCTTCACTGAAGCTTTCTTT. It encodes CASTTFFTEAFF.

This clonotype has at least ten counts. This chain connects TRBV20-1 to TRBJ2-1; TRBD1 might be the D (7 bases). The CDR3 runs 11 residues. Germline lookup yields CDR1 DFQATT and CDR2 SNEGSKA (reference sequence). The V and J ends lost 5 bases and 7 bases respectively, with 9 bases between them. The CDR3 DNA sequence: TGCAGTGCTCCAGGGGGGAATGAGCAGTTCTTC. Encoded protein: CSAPGGNEQFF.

This clonotype was seen at least ten times. This chain connects TRBV27 to TRBJ1-5; 7 nucleotides line up with TRBD1. Trimming cost V 1 base and J 4 bases; bases outside gene matches: 7. Germline loops: CDR1 MNHEY, CDR2 SMNVEV (reference sequence). There are 16 residues in the CDR3. The CDR3 loop is CASSLFAVQGNQPQHF. CDR3 bases: TGTGCCAGCAGTTTATTCGCCGTACAGGGGAATCAGCCCCAGCATTTT.

V gene TRBV5-1 combines with J gene TRBJ1-5; TRBD1 aligns across 10 bases. Germline CDR1 is SGHRS and CDR2 is YFSETQ. The CDR3 covers 15 residues. V trimming: 4 bases; J trimming: 4 bases; junction bases outside the gene matches: 5. The chain's CDR3 is CASSPGDRGNQPQHF. In DNA form, the CDR3 reads TGCGCCAGCAGCCCGGGGGACAGGGGTAATCAGCCCCAGCATTTT.

This clonotype was recorded a few times. V gene TRBV7-3 combines with J gene TRBJ1-1; TRBD1 agrees at 7 bases. With V trimmed by 5 bases and J by 0 bases, 6 bases remained unmatched. Germline CDR1 SGHTA, CDR2 FQGTGA. This CDR3 contains 15 residues. CDR3 region: CASSPTGTMNTEAFF. DNA for the CDR3: TGTGCCAGCAGCCCGACAGGGACTATGAACACTGAAGCTTTCTTT.